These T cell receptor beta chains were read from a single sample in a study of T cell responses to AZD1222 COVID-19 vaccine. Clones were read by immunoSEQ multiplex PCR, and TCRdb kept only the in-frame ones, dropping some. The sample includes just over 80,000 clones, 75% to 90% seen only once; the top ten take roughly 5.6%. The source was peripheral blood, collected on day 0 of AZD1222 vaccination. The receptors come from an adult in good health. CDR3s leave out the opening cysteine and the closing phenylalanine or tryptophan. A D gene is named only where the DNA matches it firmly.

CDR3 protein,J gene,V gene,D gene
ASSYSGQGPKPLH,TRBJ1-6,TRBV6-5,TRBD1
ATWTGRARSPLH,TRBJ1-6,TRBV24-1,TRBD1
ASSERQGKNSPLH,TRBJ1-6,TRBV2,TRBD1
ASSLASGVSYNEQF,TRBJ2-1,TRBV5-1,NA
ASSPGQGYGYT,TRBJ1-2,TRBV11-2,TRBD1
ASSGAYRDNEQF,TRBJ2-1,TRBV5-1,NA
ASSLTGGGYT,TRBJ1-2,TRBV27,TRBD1
ASSQDRNPGNTEAF,TRBJ1-1,TRBV4-3,NA
ASSVTGGTATEAF,TRBJ1-1,TRBV19,TRBD1
ASSFTYPGEPGYT,TRBJ1-2,TRBV5-1,NA
ASSLGQSHYGYT,TRBJ1-2,TRBV4-2,NA
ASSTYYEQY,TRBJ2-7,TRBV3-1/TRBV3-2,NA
ASSYREGQPQH,TRBJ1-5,TRBV6-5,NA
ASSLARGLYNEQF,TRBJ2-1,TRBV19,NA
ASSLLGGDEQF,TRBJ2-1,TRBV7-3,NA
ASSERQQGREAF,TRBJ1-1,TRBV6-1,TRBD1